These 5 T cell receptor beta chains were all obtained from the same sample, sequenced in a study of T cells in tuberculosis. Time point specified: new active TB diagnosis, blood taken before or within 7 days of starting treatment. Clones were sequenced by immunoSEQ multiplex PCR, and TCRdb holds only the in-frame ones, with some missing. Found here are about 34,000 clones, approximately 93% of them singletons; the top ten hold over 10%. Sequences were derived from PBMCs, sampled at tuberculosis diagnosis. The receptors come from an adult with tuberculosis.

This clone was found once. The chain is built from TRBV28 and TRBJ1-5; TRBD1 might be the D (5 bases). Trimming shortened V by 6 bases and J by 15 bases, and 33 bases separated the two germline ends. Germline CDR1 MDHEN, CDR2 SYDVKM. The CDR3 contains 17 residues. The CDR3 DNA reads TGTGCCAGCAGCCAAGAACCAAACCAGCAGGGTGCTATACAGTTGCATTTT. Its protein product is CASSQEPNQQGAIQLHF. The full variable domain, in which reference TRBV28 and TRBJ1-5 provide the parts outside the CDR3, is DVKVTQSSRYLVKRTGEKVFLECVQDMDHENMFWYRQDPGLGLRLIYFSYDVKMKEKGDIPEGYSVSREKKERFSLILESASTNQTSMYLCASSQEPNQQGAIQLHFGDGTRLSIL.

The CDR3 loop reads CAWSVQSTGELFF. CDR3 nucleotides: TGTGCCTGGAGTGTACAAAGCACCGGGGAGCTGTTTTTT. V and J are TRBV30 and TRBJ2-2; D gene ambiguous. This CDR3 comprises 13 residues. V gave up 0 bases and J gave up 4 bases, with 6 bases separating them. The germline CDR1 and CDR2 sequences are GTSNPN and SVGIG (reference sequence).

A single count supports this clone. The chain has TRBV5-8 and TRBJ2-1; TRBD2 might be the D (6 bases). Germline loops: CDR1 SGHTS, CDR2 YDEGEE. There are 14 residues in the CDR3. The V end was cut by 3 bases, the J end by 4 bases, with 11 bases between. Written as DNA, the CDR3 is TGTGCCAGCAGCTCAGGGACTTTATACAATGAGCAGTTCTTC. As protein: CASSSGTLYNEQFF.

This chain joins TRBV10-3 and TRBJ2-5, with no clear D. V was pared by 0 bases and J by 5 bases, with 13 bases between. Germline values: CDR1 ENHRY, CDR2 SYGVKD. The CDR3 has 15 amino acids. The CDR3 DNA reads as TGTGCCATCAGTGAGTCGGTTGGGCCCCCGGAGACCCAGTACTTC. It specifies CAISESVGPPETQYF.

In nucleotides, the CDR3 is TGTGCCAGCAGTTTACTGGGAGGCCCTGGGGCCAACGTCCTGACTTTC. Translated, it gives CASSLLGGPGANVLTF. V usage is TRBV28 and J usage is TRBJ2-6, with a weak D call TRBD2 (6 bases). Germline CDR1 and CDR2: MDHEN and SYDVKM. The CDR3 length is 16 residues. V lost 2 bases, J lost 2 bases, and 10 bases lay in between.